This T cell receptor (beta chain) derives from a study of blood T cell repertoires in COVID-19. Study in general: Acute and convalescent COVID-19 samples came from the United States, Italy and Spain. The cDNA or gDNA used as material had been derived from T cells, B-cell-depleted T cells, or PBMCs.

Original handling: Scientists estimated how many nucleated cells there were by amplifying reference gene primers. Sequencing was performed with immunoSEQ multiplex PCR; in TCRdb, only in-frame clones are kept and a portion is missing. For V, J and clone size, that table is used; D and trimming come from the DNA. Seen here are 53,000 or so clones, 75% to 80% observed once, and the top ten hold about 40%. V gave up 4 bases and J gave up 5 bases; unmatched junction bases: 3. The CDR3 has 15 residues. Germline V lookup: CDR1 SGHRS, CDR2 YFSETQ. The chain carries TRBV5-1 and TRBJ2-5; TRBD2 matches at 15 bases. What was sequenced was peripheral blood. This sequence was found in a man aged 70-80 years with active or convalescent COVID-19. CDR3 bases: TGCGCCAGCAGCACGGGACTAGCGGGAGGTGAGACCCAGTACTTC. This gives the protein CASSTGLAGGETQYF.